The rows below give T cell receptor beta chains drawn from one sample of a study of cytomegalovirus exposure and HLA in healthy donors. Sequenced by immunoSEQ multiplex PCR; TCRdb stores in-frame clones only, minus some. The table shows approximately 200,000 clones, with approximately 79% occurring only once. The sample consisted of PBMCs. The receptors derive from a woman aged 18 to 35 in good health and CMV-seronegative. Both conserved end residues are part of each CDR3. Fields, in order: V gene, clone size, J gene, D gene, CDR3 protein, CDR3 DNA. D genes are given only for firm matches. Clone sizes are given selectively: once, few, many, or a class where the clone is expanded.

v_call: TRBV7-9; clone_size: NA; j_call: TRBJ2-1; d_call: NA; cdr3_aa: CASSRRGGANNEQFF; cdr3_nt: TGTGCCAGCAGCCGTCGTGGGGGGGCCAACAATGAGCAGTTCTTC
v_call: TRBV2; clone_size: NA; j_call: TRBJ2-1; d_call: NA; cdr3_aa: CASSPGGPGIRNEQFF; cdr3_nt: TGTGCCAGCAGTCCCGGAGGGCCGGGTATCCGCAATGAGCAGTTCTTC
v_call: TRBV10-3; clone_size: NA; j_call: TRBJ1-6; d_call: NA; cdr3_aa: CAVQPGGGRDSPLHF; cdr3_nt: TGTGCCGTCCAGCCGGGGGGGGGCAGGGACTCACCCCTCCACTTT
v_call: TRBV6-5; clone_size: NA; j_call: TRBJ1-2; d_call: TRBD1; cdr3_aa: CASSYRTGFGYTF; cdr3_nt: TGTGCCAGCAGTTACAGGACAGGGTTCGGCTACACCTTC
v_call: TRBV18; clone_size: NA; j_call: TRBJ1-6; d_call: NA; cdr3_aa: CASSPVQGSPLHF; cdr3_nt: TGTGCCAGCTCACCAGTGCAGGGTTCACCCCTCCACTTT
v_call: TRBV5-1; clone_size: NA; j_call: TRBJ2-3; d_call: TRBD1; cdr3_aa: CASSLQGAGTDTQYF; cdr3_nt: TGCGCCAGCAGCTTACAGGGGGCAGGGACAGATACGCAGTATTTT
v_call: TRBV5-1; clone_size: few; j_call: TRBJ2-5; d_call: NA; cdr3_aa: CASSSAGMETQYF; cdr3_nt: TGCGCCAGCAGCTCCGCGGGTATGGAGACCCAGTACTTC
v_call: TRBV2; clone_size: NA; j_call: TRBJ1-6; d_call: NA; cdr3_aa: CASSRQSYNSPLHF; cdr3_nt: TGTGCCAGCAGTAGACAGTCCTATAATTCACCCCTCCACTTT
v_call: TRBV28; clone_size: NA; j_call: TRBJ2-1; d_call: TRBD1; cdr3_aa: CASSQTGPYNEQFF; cdr3_nt: TGTGCCAGCAGCCAGACAGGGCCCTACAATGAGCAGTTCTTC
v_call: TRBV15; clone_size: NA; j_call: TRBJ2-1; d_call: NA; cdr3_aa: CATSRDVRGEQFF; cdr3_nt: TGTGCCACCAGCAGAGATGTAAGGGGTGAGCAGTTCTTC
v_call: TRBV5-8; clone_size: NA; j_call: TRBJ1-1; d_call: NA; cdr3_aa: CASSFPDSGNTEAFF; cdr3_nt: TGTGCCAGCAGCTTTCCGGATTCGGGAAATACTGAAGCTTTCTTT
v_call: TRBV23-1; clone_size: NA; j_call: TRBJ1-5; d_call: TRBD1; cdr3_aa: CASSQWDREGSQPQHF; cdr3_nt: TGCGCCAGCAGTCAATGGGACAGGGAAGGGAGTCAGCCCCAGCATTTT
v_call: TRBV4-3; clone_size: NA; j_call: TRBJ2-7; d_call: NA; cdr3_aa: CASSQSTASSYEQYF; cdr3_nt: TGCGCCAGCAGCCAATCGACAGCAAGCTCCTACGAGCAGTACTTC
v_call: TRBV7-2; clone_size: NA; j_call: TRBJ1-1; d_call: NA; cdr3_aa: CASSLNAAGAAVAEAFF; cdr3_nt: TGTGCCAGCAGCTTAAACGCGGCGGGGGCGGCGGTGGCTGAAGCTTTCTTT
v_call: TRBV7-2; clone_size: NA; j_call: TRBJ2-7; d_call: TRBD2; cdr3_aa: CASSLAGLAGSSYEQYF; cdr3_nt: TGTGCCAGCAGCTTAGCTGGGCTAGCGGGTAGCTCCTACGAGCAGTACTTC
v_call: TRBV9; clone_size: NA; j_call: TRBJ1-5; d_call: NA; cdr3_aa: CASSARDNHNQPQHF; cdr3_nt: TGTGCCAGCAGCGCCCGGGACAACCACAATCAGCCCCAGCATTTT
v_call: TRBV6-1; clone_size: NA; j_call: TRBJ1-6; d_call: NA; cdr3_aa: CASSVGQKQRSYNSPLHF; cdr3_nt: TGTGCCAGCAGTGTGGGCCAGAAACAACGCTCCTATAATTCACCCCTCCACTTT
v_call: TRBV28; clone_size: NA; j_call: TRBJ2-7; d_call: TRBD2; cdr3_aa: CASSWGGSSYEQYF; cdr3_nt: TGTGCCAGCAGTTGGGGAGGGAGCTCCTACGAGCAGTACTTC
v_call: TRBV5-1; clone_size: NA; j_call: TRBJ1-6; d_call: NA; cdr3_aa: CASSGWTPTNIPYNSPLHF; cdr3_nt: TGCGCCAGCAGCGGGTGGACACCGACGAACATCCCTTATAATTCACCCCTCCACTTT
v_call: TRBV9; clone_size: once; j_call: TRBJ2-7; d_call: TRBD2; cdr3_aa: CASSASGGNYEQYF; cdr3_nt: TGTGCCAGCAGCGCTAGCGGGGGGAACTACGAGCAGTACTTC
v_call: TRBV15; clone_size: NA; j_call: TRBJ2-1; d_call: NA; cdr3_aa: CATSTLDTYNEQFF; cdr3_nt: TGTGCCACCAGCACCCTGGACACTTACAATGAGCAGTTCTTC
v_call: TRBV9; clone_size: NA; j_call: TRBJ2-7; d_call: TRBD2; cdr3_aa: CASSVGGGTYEQYF; cdr3_nt: TGTGCCAGCAGCGTAGGGGGGGGGACCTACGAGCAGTACTTC
v_call: TRBV5-1; clone_size: NA; j_call: TRBJ1-1; d_call: NA; cdr3_aa: CASSKDRNTEAFF; cdr3_nt: TGCGCCAGCAGCAAAGACAGGAACACTGAAGCTTTCTTT
v_call: TRBV9; clone_size: once; j_call: TRBJ1-1; d_call: NA; cdr3_aa: CASSPRADGDNEAFF; cdr3_nt: TGTGCCAGCAGCCCCCGTGCTGACGGGGATAATGAAGCTTTCTTT
v_call: TRBV18; clone_size: NA; j_call: TRBJ1-1; d_call: NA; cdr3_aa: CASSPGRETEAFF; cdr3_nt: TGTGCCAGCTCACCAGGTAGGGAGACTGAAGCTTTCTTT
v_call: TRBV2; clone_size: few; j_call: TRBJ1-2; d_call: NA; cdr3_aa: CASRRGGYGYTF; cdr3_nt: TGTGCCAGCAGAAGAGGAGGTTATGGCTACACCTTC
v_call: TRBV5-1; clone_size: NA; j_call: TRBJ2-5; d_call: NA; cdr3_aa: CASSLAGREETQYF; cdr3_nt: TGCGCCAGCAGCTTGGCGGGACGGGAGGAGACCCAGTACTTC
v_call: TRBV6-1; clone_size: NA; j_call: TRBJ1-1; d_call: NA; cdr3_aa: CASSEQTGNTEAFF; cdr3_nt: TGTGCCAGCAGTGAACAGACAGGGAACACTGAAGCTTTCTTT
v_call: TRBV29-1; clone_size: NA; j_call: TRBJ2-7; d_call: TRBD1; cdr3_aa: CSVDPGQGYEQYF; cdr3_nt: TGCAGCGTTGATCCGGGACAGGGCTACGAGCAGTACTTC
v_call: TRBV19; clone_size: NA; j_call: TRBJ2-5; d_call: NA; cdr3_aa: CASRLAGEGETQYF; cdr3_nt: TGTGCCAGTAGGTTGGCAGGGGAGGGAGAGACCCAGTACTTC
v_call: TRBV28; clone_size: few; j_call: TRBJ1-1; d_call: TRBD1; cdr3_aa: CASRPLGRGQGNTEAFF; cdr3_nt: TGTGCCAGCAGACCCCTCGGCAGGGGGCAGGGGAACACTGAAGCTTTCTTT
v_call: TRBV4-1; clone_size: NA; j_call: TRBJ1-5; d_call: NA; cdr3_aa: CASSQVMNQPQHF; cdr3_nt: TGCGCCAGCAGCCAAGTCATGAATCAGCCCCAGCATTTT
v_call: TRBV28; clone_size: NA; j_call: TRBJ2-1; d_call: NA; cdr3_aa: CASSFAGPKQFF; cdr3_nt: TGTGCCAGCAGTTTTGCAGGGCCCAAGCAGTTCTTC
v_call: TRBV27; clone_size: NA; j_call: TRBJ1-3; d_call: NA; cdr3_aa: CASKPGGAGNTIYF; cdr3_nt: TGTGCCAGCAAGCCTGGAGGAGCTGGAAACACCATATATTTT
v_call: TRBV5-1; clone_size: NA; j_call: TRBJ2-7; d_call: NA; cdr3_aa: CASSPSSGDGYEQYF; cdr3_nt: TGCGCCAGCAGCCCCTCGAGCGGTGATGGGTACGAGCAGTACTTC
v_call: TRBV4-1; clone_size: NA; j_call: TRBJ1-1; d_call: NA; cdr3_aa: CASSHLRGGLKFTEAFF; cdr3_nt: TGCGCCAGCAGCCACCTACGGGGGGGGCTAAAGTTCACTGAAGCTTTCTTT
v_call: TRBV27; clone_size: NA; j_call: TRBJ1-5; d_call: NA; cdr3_aa: CASSLWGLNNQPQHF; cdr3_nt: TGTGCCAGCAGTTTATGGGGGCTTAACAATCAGCCCCAGCATTTT
v_call: TRBV19; clone_size: NA; j_call: TRBJ1-2; d_call: NA; cdr3_aa: CASSFRGNYGYTF; cdr3_nt: TGTGCCAGTAGTTTTCGGGGAAACTATGGCTACACCTTC
v_call: TRBV6-5; clone_size: NA; j_call: TRBJ2-5; d_call: NA; cdr3_aa: CASTSRAETQYF; cdr3_nt: TGTGCCAGTACTTCTAGAGCAGAGACCCAGTACTTC
v_call: TRBV7-2; clone_size: NA; j_call: TRBJ1-6; d_call: NA; cdr3_aa: CASSLVGGPLHF; cdr3_nt: TGTGCCAGCAGCTTAGTCGGTGGACCCCTCCACTTT
v_call: TRBV28; clone_size: NA; j_call: TRBJ1-2; d_call: TRBD1; cdr3_aa: CASSTNSQGAYGYTF; cdr3_nt: TGTGCCAGCAGTACAAACTCACAGGGGGCCTATGGCTACACCTTC
v_call: TRBV7-9; clone_size: NA; j_call: TRBJ1-4; d_call: TRBD1; cdr3_aa: CSSSPGGTNEKLFF; cdr3_nt: TGTTCCAGCAGTCCAGGGGGGACTAATGAAAAACTGTTTTTT
v_call: TRBV14; clone_size: NA; j_call: TRBJ1-2; d_call: NA; cdr3_aa: CASSQLDRGSYGYTF; cdr3_nt: TGTGCCAGCAGCCAATTGGACAGAGGCTCCTATGGCTACACCTTC
v_call: TRBV7-8; clone_size: NA; j_call: TRBJ1-5; d_call: NA; cdr3_aa: CASSGRGGESNQPQHF; cdr3_nt: TGTGCCAGCAGCGGGAGAGGGGGGGAGAGCAATCAGCCCCAGCATTTT
v_call: TRBV5-1; clone_size: NA; j_call: TRBJ1-2; d_call: NA; cdr3_aa: CASGAGAQGIGYTF; cdr3_nt: TGCGCCAGCGGGGCAGGGGCCCAAGGTATAGGCTACACCTTC
v_call: TRBV6-1; clone_size: NA; j_call: TRBJ1-1; d_call: NA; cdr3_aa: CASSMRDTEAFF; cdr3_nt: TGTGCCAGCAGCATGAGAGACACTGAAGCTTTCTTT
v_call: TRBV11-2; clone_size: NA; j_call: TRBJ2-7; d_call: TRBD2; cdr3_aa: CASSLGGGSYEQYF; cdr3_nt: TGTGCCAGCAGCTTGGGCGGGGGCTCCTACGAGCAGTACTTC
v_call: TRBV13; clone_size: once; j_call: TRBJ2-3; d_call: TRBD2; cdr3_aa: CASSLRLAGGLDTQYF; cdr3_nt: TGTGCCAGCAGCCTACGACTAGCGGGAGGATTAGATACGCAGTATTTT
v_call: TRBV28; clone_size: NA; j_call: TRBJ2-1; d_call: NA; cdr3_aa: CASRPRQTRRYNEQFF; cdr3_nt: TGTGCCAGCAGACCGAGGCAAACTCGACGCTACAATGAGCAGTTCTTC
v_call: TRBV10-1; clone_size: NA; j_call: TRBJ2-3; d_call: TRBD1; cdr3_aa: CASSGQGRGPDTQYF; cdr3_nt: TGCGCCAGCAGTGGACAGGGAAGGGGCCCAGATACGCAGTATTTT